This T cell receptor beta chain was captured in a study of human T cells and chemical hapten exposure. The library gave individual cDNA molecules unique molecular identifiers. TCRdb reprocessed the RACE reads via MiXCR and lists one record per CDR3 protein. Of some 52,000 distinct CDR3 sequences listed, 9.5% to 12% are singletons. Trimming pared 2 bases from V and 1 base from J, leaving 11 bases between. Germline CDR1 MDHEN, CDR2 SYDVKM. The CDR3 is 15 residues long. Time point noted: patch test 1, 2 weeks after DPC sensitization. Treatment defined: therapeutic diphenylcyclopropenone sensitization with weekly scalp DPC. Before extraction, the whole blood was not fractionated, and total RNA was taken from it. Donors, patients with alopecia ranging from 18 to 70 years old and judged suitable for DPC, provided samples.

The sample in question was whole blood, obtained in connection with sensitization to the hapten diphenylcyclopropenone (DPC). The rearrangement joins TRBV28 to TRBJ1-2; D remains unclear. The clonotype originates from a woman in her forties with alopecia areata. Some clones in this sample may be carry-over from other donors' samples. The CDR3 nucleotides are TGTGCCAGCAGTTTAGCCCCGGATCGTAACTATGGCTACACCTTC. This sequence encodes CASSLAPDRNYGYTF.